These 22 T cell receptor beta chains originate from one sample sequenced in a study of regulatory T cells in long-lasting Graves disease. The time point: newly diagnosed GD, antithyroid drugs for less than 3 months. The TCR library was made from RNA that had been extracted from PBMCs in TRIzol. Relying on iRepertoire HTBI primers and Arm-PCR of CDR3 regions, the team built TCR beta libraries. TCRdb fed the multiplex PCR reads into MiXCR, producing one record per CDR3 protein. This table holds about 350,000 distinct CDR3 sequences, about a sixth found once. The sample was also linked to a second study, of T cells in Graves' hyperthyroidism and ophthalmopathy.

The specimen was peripheral blood mononuclear cells (PBMCs), collected at new diagnosis, from a patient treated with antithyroid drugs. These receptor sequences come from a man between 40 and 49 years old with Graves disease.

The V call is TRBV5-8, the J call TRBJ2-3; D is perhaps TRBD2 (5 bases). In germline, CDR1 is SGHTS, CDR2 YDEGEE. This CDR3 comprises 16 residues. Trimming removed 2 bases from V and 0 bases from J, with 13 bases in between. The CDR3 DNA sequence: TGTGCCAGCAGCTTCAGACTACGTACTAGCACAGATACGCAGTATTTT. Protein sequence: CASSFRLRTSTDTQYF.

The chain recombines TRBV12-3 or TRBV12-4 with TRBJ2-3; D assignment may be TRBD1 or TRBD2 (6 bases each). Trimming removed 10 bases from V and 0 bases from J, with 17 bases in between. The CDR3 extends over 15 amino acids. Here the CDR3 reads CATAGRGGSTDTQYF. In DNA form, the CDR3 reads TGTGCCACCGCCGGGAGAGGGGGAAGCACAGATACGCAGTATTTT.

This chain connects TRBV28 to TRBJ1-2, with D unclear. Germline assignment: CDR1 MDHEN and CDR2 SYDVKM. The CDR3 spans 15 residues. V dropped 6 bases and J dropped 4 bases, with 18 bases sitting between them. DNA of the CDR3: TGTGCCAGCAGCTCCACCCCATACAGTGCCTATGGCTACACCTTC. As protein: CASSSTPYSAYGYTF.

This clonotype was observed at least ten times. The rearrangement uses TRBV5-1 and TRBJ2-5, with D possibly being TRBD1 (6 bases). CDR1 SGHRS and CDR2 YFSETQ come from the germline V gene. Trimming stripped 0 bases from V and 1 base from J, with 13 bases between. The CDR3 has 16 amino acids. CDR3 in DNA: TGCGCCAGCAGCTTGGGCCCGACAGGCTTCCAAGAGACCCAGTACTTC. Translating it yields CASSLGPTGFQETQYF.

V is TRBV6-4 and J is TRBJ2-1; 8 nucleotides align to TRBD2. Unmatched junction bases numbered 9, after V lost 3 bases and J lost 8 bases. Germline V gene sequence: CDR1 MRHNA, CDR2 SNTAGT. The length of the CDR3 is 15 residues. CDR3 nucleotides: TGTGCCAGCAGTGAACCGGGCCTCGGGGGGGATGAGCAGTTCTTC. Residues: CASSEPGLGGDEQFF.

This clonotype was picked up many times. The genes are TRBV6-1 and TRBJ1-1, with unresolved D. This CDR3 contains 12 residues. V lost 6 bases and J lost 3, with 8 bases in between. Germline assignment: CDR1 MNHNS and CDR2 SASEGT. The CDR3 bases are TGTGCCAGCAGACGGGTGGACACTGAAGCTTTCTTT. Its protein is CASRRVDTEAFF.

This clonotype was seen ten or more times. The rearrangement joins TRBV20-1 to TRBJ2-1, with D perhaps matching TRBD1 (5 bases). Trimming cost V 3 bases and J 1 base, with 10 bases left between them. Per germline, CDR1 DFQATT and CDR2 SNEGSKA (reference sequence). The CDR3 length is 14 residues. The CDR3 sequence: CSASPGISYNEQFF. In DNA, the CDR3 is TGCAGTGCTAGTCCAGGGATATCCTACAATGAGCAGTTCTTC.

This chain joins TRBV5-1 and TRBJ2-7; D unresolved. The CDR3 loop spans 13 amino acids. Trimming left V 1 base short and J 0 bases short, with 5 bases between. Germline CDR1 is SGHRS and CDR2 is YFSETQ. The CDR3 DNA is TGCGCCAGCAGCTTGTTTAGCTCCTACGAGCAGTACTTC. Its protein is CASSLFSSYEQYF.

V usage is TRBV5-1 and J usage is TRBJ2-2; TRBD1 is a possible D gene (5 bases). The germline V gene has CDR1 SGHRS and CDR2 YFSETQ. Between the trimmed V and J ends, which lost 1 base and 1 base, there was a span of 11 bases. This CDR3 is 16 amino acids long. The CDR3 here is CASSLRTGQNTGELFF. In DNA, the CDR3 is TGCGCCAGCAGCTTGCGGACCGGACAGAACACCGGGGAGCTGTTTTTT.

As concerns this clonotype: This may stem from a read error, because a much larger clone lies one nucleotide away. As the CDR3 is not closed by the conserved phenylalanine or tryptophan, this likely results from a read error. V and J are TRBV30 and TRBJ2-2; 9 nucleotides match TRBD1. This CDR3 is 15 amino acids long. Germline V lookup: CDR1 GTSNPN, CDR2 SVGIG (reference sequence). The V gene end was trimmed by 6 bases and the J gene end by 6 bases; junction bases not matched to a gene: 11. CDR3 sequence: CACAPGQGLAGELFV. CDR3 sequence (DNA): TGTGCCTGTGCCCCGGGACAGGGTTTGGCCGGGGAGCTGTTTGTT.

This clonotype was seen many times. This chain uses TRBV6-5 with TRBJ1-6; no definite D call. CDR3 length: 15 residues. Trimming stripped 4 bases from V and 7 bases from J, with 14 bases between. Germline-derived CDR1 and CDR2 are MNHEY and SVGAGI. CDR3 sequence reads: CASSSPGYGNSPLHF. The CDR3 DNA reads TGTGCCAGCAGTTCCCCGGGATACGGAAATTCACCCCTCCACTTT.

This clonotype has a count of ten or more. The chain carries TRBV28 and TRBJ2-3; 8 nucleotides line up with TRBD2. J was trimmed by 3 bases and V by 3 bases; bases with no gene match: 5. The CDR3 totals 15 residues. Germline CDR1 is MDHEN and CDR2 is SYDVKM. The CDR3 coding sequence is TGTGCCAGCAGTTTGATTAGCGGGGTTACAGATACGCAGTATTTT. Protein product: CASSLISGVTDTQYF.

Concerning this clonotype: Possible read error: a much larger clone is one base away. The V gene is TRBV2, the J gene TRBJ1-1; D perhaps matches TRBD1 (6 bases). CDR3 length: 13 residues. The germline gives CDR1 SNHLY, CDR2 FYNNEI. This CDR3 is CASGTGGQTGAFF. CDR3 bases: TGTGCCAGCGGTACGGGGGGGCAGACTGGAGCTTTCTTT. Filled out from reference TRBV2 and TRBJ1-1, the complete variable domain reads EPEVTQTPSHQVTQMGQEVILRCVPISNHLYFYWYRQILGQKVEFLVSFYNNEISEKSEIFDDQFSVERPDGSNFTLKIRSTKLEDSAMYFCASGTGGQTGAFFGQGTRLTVV.

Details on this clonotype: The junction departs from germline at one end; a sequencing error may be responsible. This chain joins TRBV2 and TRBJ2-7; possibly TRBD1 or TRBD2 for D (5 bases each). From germline, CDR1 is SNHLY and CDR2 FYNNEI. The CDR3 is 12 residues long. The CDR3 DNA sequence: TGTGTCAGCAGCGGACATTCCTACGAGCAGTACTTC. It yields the protein CVSSGHSYEQYF.

This clonotype appeared a few times. This chain uses TRBV7-2 with TRBJ2-7, with 8 bases that match TRBD2. Trimming took 2 bases from V and 2 from J; bases not matched to a gene: 5. This CDR3 is built from 15 residues. Germline-derived CDR1 and CDR2 are SGHTA and FQGNSA. CDR3: CASSLQRGLPYEQYF. The CDR3 region has the DNA TGTGCCAGCAGCTTACAGCGGGGGCTGCCCTACGAGCAGTACTTC.

This clonotype was recorded many times. This chain links TRBV20-1 with TRBJ2-7; tentative D call: TRBD1 (6 bases). CDR3 length: 13 residues. Germline CDR1 reads DFQATT; CDR2 reads SNEGSKA (reference sequence). V was shortened by 3 bases and J by 3 bases, with 12 bases between the two germline ends. CDR3 sequence reads: CSASVLQGYEQYF. Written as DNA, the CDR3 is TGCAGTGCTAGTGTGCTACAGGGCTACGAGCAGTACTTC.

This clonotype has just a few counts. The chain joins TRBV7-9 to TRBJ1-3; 8 positions agree with TRBD1. CDR3 size: 14 residues. V shed 6 bases, J shed 9 bases, and the junction held 10 bases outside the gene matches. Germline V lookup: CDR1 SEHNR, CDR2 FQNEAQ (reference sequence). The CDR3 sequence: CASRLGTGRTTIYF. The CDR3 DNA reads as TGTGCCAGCAGACTAGGGACAGGCCGAACCACCATATATTTT.

In its sample, this clonotype was seen many times. The rearrangement links TRBV20-1 to TRBJ2-7; 9 nucleotides agree with TRBD1. Germline V gene lookup returns CDR1 DFQATT and CDR2 SNEGSKA (reference sequence). The CDR3 runs 12 residues. CDR3 loop: CIVSDRGYEQYF. As DNA, the CDR3 is TGCATCGTCTCGGACAGGGGCTACGAGCAGTACTTC.

This chain joins TRBV28 and TRBJ1-6, with 8 bases aligning to TRBD1. Per germline, CDR1 MDHEN and CDR2 SYDVKM. J gave up 5 bases and V 6 bases, and 6 bases lay outside the gene matches. This CDR3 contains 15 residues. CDR3 DNA sequence: TGTGCCAGCAGCCACCTACAGGGGGATAATTCACCCCTCCACTTT. This codes for CASSHLQGDNSPLHF.

At least ten counts were recorded for this clonotype. The V call is TRBV28, the J call TRBJ2-3, with D unclear. CDR1 and CDR2 from the germline V gene are MDHEN and SYDVKM. The CDR3 covers 13 residues. Trimming took off 3 bases at V and 0 bases at J, with 4 bases between the two ends. The DNA for the CDR3 is TGTGCCAGCAGTTTCGACAGCACAGATACGCAGTATTTT. Translated, it gives CASSFDSTDTQYF. The variable domain in full, with the rest retrieved from reference TRBV28 and TRBJ2-3, is DVKVTQSSRYLVKRTGEKVFLECVQDMDHENMFWYRQDPGLGLRLIYFSYDVKMKEKGDIPEGYSVSREKKERFSLILESASTNQTSMYLCASSFDSTDTQYFGPGTRLTVL.

Worth noting for this clonotype: This may be a read error: a much more frequent sequence differs by one nucleotide. CDR3 in DNA: TGTGCCAGCTCGCCGGGGATTAACTCTGGAGACACCATATATTTT. Residues: CASSPGINSGDTIYF. The chain employs TRBV18 and TRBJ1-3, with no clear D. This CDR3 comprises 15 residues. Germline loops: CDR1 KGHSH, CDR2 LQKENI.

This clonotype was detected ten times or more. The rearrangement joins TRBV6-5 to TRBJ1-6; D remains ambiguous. The CDR3 spans 14 residues. V lost 4 bases and J lost 0, with 4 bases in between. The germline gives CDR1 MNHEY, CDR2 SVGAGI. The CDR3: CASSSASYNSPLHF. The CDR3 bases are TGTGCCAGCAGTTCAGCCTCCTATAATTCACCCCTCCACTTT.